This T cell receptor beta chain was sequenced during a study of beta chain features in type 1 diabetes. Whole-study context: Cells sorted and examined across all samples totaled over 95 million.

CDR1 and CDR2 from the germline V gene are SEHNR and FQNEAQ (reference sequence). This CDR3 has 12 amino acids. V dropped 8 bases and J dropped 6; count of bases not matched to a gene: 1. Notes on the study in general: Patients showed naive, central memory and Treg TCRB repertoires that appeared more similar than those of healthy donors.

As to this clone: The antigen remains unidentified.

Investigators reverse transcribed all isolated RNA, so they sequenced expressed TCRB transcripts. Sequenced by immunoSEQ multiplex PCR; TCRdb stores in-frame clones only, minus some. The data contain approximately 44,000 clones, 51% of them singletons. Specimen: Tregs from blood. The chain employs TRBV7-9 and TRBJ2-7; 13 nucleotides line up with TRBD2. This sequence was found in a young woman in good health. CDR3 amino acids: CASGTSGTEQYF. Written as DNA, the CDR3 is TGTGCCAGCGGGACTAGCGGGACCGAGCAGTACTTC.